This TCR beta chain was retrieved from a study of CD8+ T cells in alopecia areata. Study background: Oral tofacitinib, 5 to 10 mg twice daily, was given in an open-label trial.

Comment on this clone: No antigen is known for it. One end of the junction fails to match germline, which may point to a read error.

Lesional scalp punch biopsies and peripheral blood came from alopecia areata patients. PBMCs, the starting material, were the source of sorted CD4+ and CD8+ T cells. General study points: Greater clonality was observed in lesional scalp samples, especially alopecia totalis/universalis, versus normal scalp.

Isolated RNA was reverse transcribed into cDNA used as the sequencing template. Profiling relied on immunoSEQ multiplex PCR, and the TCRdb table lists in-frame clones only, not all of them. The sample includes more than 100,000 clones, about 57% of them seen just once. The sequence was collected from a human donor with alopecia areata. The sample consisted of CD4+ T cells sorted from blood, taken at week 0.

CDR3 coding DNA: TGTGCCTGCAGACAGGAGAGTGGTGGCTACACCTTC. Its protein is CACRQESGGYTF. The chain is built from TRBV28 and TRBJ1-2, with D perhaps TRBD1 (6 bases). CDR3 length: 12 residues. Germline V CDR1 and CDR2: MDHEN, SYDVKM.